This is a list of T cell receptor beta chains from one sample in a study of CD8+CD57+ T cells in acquired aplastic anemia. TCRdb re-called the reads with MiXCR, one entry per CDR3 protein. Counted here are about 420,000 distinct CDR3 sequences, 55% to 75% occurring once; the ten biggest clones make up 4%. The source material was sorted CD4+, CD8+, or CD8+CD57+ T cells (not recorded which) from PBMCs. These receptors all stem from a human donor in good health, serving as a control. The CDR3 runs from the conserved cysteine through the conserved F or W. Fields, in order: clone size, V gene, D gene, J gene, CDR3 protein, CDR3 DNA. A D gene is named only where the DNA matches it firmly. Clone size appears in some rows only: once, few, many, or a class for an expanded clone.

>.|TRBV4-2|TRBD1|TRBJ2-5
CASSGQGQETQYF
TGTGCCAGCAGCGGACAGGGACAAGAGACCCAGTACTTC
>.|TRBV19|TRBD1|TRBJ1-5
CASNDRAGGNHPEHF
TGTGCCAGTAACGATAGAGCAGGGGGGAATCACCCTGAGCATTTT
>.|TRBV7-2|.|TRBJ1-5
CASSLVQGLEEKLHF
TGTGCCAGCAGCTTAGTACAGGGATTAGAAGAGAAACTGCATTTT
>many|TRBV15|.|TRBJ1-6
CATSRDVTGGSPLHF
TGTGCCACCAGCAGAGATGTTACCGGCGGCTCACCCCTCCACTTT
>few|TRBV6-1|TRBD2|TRBJ2-3
CAISKSIAGITDTQYF
TGTGCCATCAGTAAGTCGATAGCGGGGATAACAGATACGCAGTATTTT
>.|TRBV7-2|.|TRBJ2-7
CASSLSAGDNQYF
TGTGCCAGCAGCTTATCTGCGGGCGACAACCAGTACTTC
>many|TRBV5-5|TRBD2|TRBJ2-5
CASSLSGIAGGPQYF
TGTGCCAGCAGCTTGTCGGGGATAGCGGGGGGGCCCCAGTACTTC
>.|TRBV6-1|.|TRBJ2-2
CAINPGGATGELFF
TGTGCCATCAATCCCGGCGGGGCCACCGGGGAGCTGTTTTTT
>many|TRBV12-3/TRBV12-4|TRBD1|TRBJ1-2
CASSGIGTEKNYGYTF
TGTGCCAGCAGTGGCATCGGGACAGAGAAAAACTATGGCTACACCTTC
>.|TRBV5-1|.|TRBJ1-4
CASSLDSYEQKLFF
TGCGCCAGCAGCCTCGACAGCTACGAGCAAAAACTGTTTTTT
>many|TRBV3-1|.|TRBJ2-3
CASSQSRDTDTQYF
TGTGCCAGCAGCCAATCCAGGGACACAGATACGCAGTATTTT
>.|TRBV19|.|TRBJ1-5
CASSIDVNSNQPQHF
TGTGCCAGTAGTATAGACGTGAATAGCAATCAGCCCCAGCATTTT
>.|TRBV10-2|.|TRBJ1-1
CARIGQVGNTEAFF
TGCGCCAGAATCGGACAAGTGGGGAACACTGAAGCTTTCTTT
>.|TRBV20-1|.|TRBJ1-4
CSARGLRDNEKLFF
TGCAGTGCTAGAGGGCTCAGGGATAATGAAAAACTGTTTTTT
>.|TRBV19|.|TRBJ2-7
CASSLGVASYEQYF
TGTGCCAGTAGTTTGGGGGTAGCCTCCTACGAGCAGTACTTC
>.|TRBV10-3|.|TRBJ2-1
CATSEGGRYDKQFF
TGTGCCACCAGTGAAGGGGGACGGTATGATAAGCAGTTCTTC
>.|TRBV20-1|TRBD2|TRBJ2-5
CSARGGRRVEETQYF
TGCAGTGCTAGGGGCGGGAGGCGGGTTGAGGAGACCCAGTACTTC
>.|TRBV2|TRBD1|TRBJ2-7
CASLHWTGTYEQYF
TGTGCCAGTCTCCATTGGACAGGCACCTACGAGCAGTACTTC
>.|TRBV5-1|TRBD1|TRBJ2-7
CASSRQGRETLSYEQCF
TGCGCCAGCAGCCGACAGGGACGAGAGACCCTCTCCTACGAGCAGTGCTTC
>.|TRBV11-2|.|TRBJ1-5
CASSRAGIGNQPQHF
TGTGCCAGCAGCCGGGCGGGGATTGGCAATCAGCCCCAGCATTTT
>.|TRBV20-1|.|TRBJ1-1
CGASGTPIAKAFF
TGCGGTGCTAGCGGCACGCCTATAGCAAAAGCTTTCTTT
>.|TRBV20-1|TRBD2|TRBJ2-5
CSASLREPETQYF
TGCAGTGCTAGCTTGCGGGAGCCCGAGACCCAGTACTTC
>.|TRBV10-3|.|TRBJ1-2
CAIRIRDSYGYTF
TGTGCCATCAGGATCAGGGATAGCTATGGCTACACCTTC
>many|TRBV19|.|TRBJ2-3
CASSAERGRADTQYF
TGTGCCAGCTCTGCGGAGAGGGGCCGGGCAGATACGCAGTATTTT
>few|TRBV9|TRBD1|TRBJ1-4
CASSKQGQTNEKLFF
TGTGCCAGCAGCAAACAGGGGCAGACAAATGAAAAACTGTTTTTT
>few|TRBV2|TRBD2|TRBJ2-5
CASSRRLLGGDQETQYF
TGTGCCAGCAGTCGCAGACTCCTTGGGGGGGATCAAGAGACCCAGTACTTC
>many|TRBV4-3|TRBD1|TRBJ2-7
CASSLRTGPHEQYF
TGCGCCAGCAGCCTCCGGACAGGGCCGCACGAGCAGTACTTC
>.|TRBV9|.|TRBJ2-3
CASSVPADTEAFYF
TGTGCCAGCAGTGTACCAGCGGACACTGAAGCTTTCTATTTT
>many|TRBV6-5|.|TRBJ2-7
CASSYRREGSYEQYF
TGTGCCAGCAGTTACCGTCGGGAAGGATCCTACGAGCAGTACTTC
>many|TRBV5-1|TRBD1|TRBJ2-3
CASSQGQGTDTQYF
TGTGCCAGCAGCCAAGGACAGGGAACAGATACGCAGTATTTT
>.|TRBV7-8|TRBD2|TRBJ2-7
CASSVTSGSSYDKYF
TGTGCCAGCAGCGTAACTAGCGGGTCTTCCTACGATAAGTACTTC
>.|TRBV2|.|TRBJ1-6
CASSQGNHNSPLHF
TGTGCCAGCAGTCAAGGCAACCATAATTCACCCCTCCACTTT
>.|TRBV7-3|TRBD1|TRBJ1-2
CASSLVPGGLTEAF
TGTGCCAGCAGCTTAGTTCCAGGGGGGCTAACTGAAGCTTTC
>.|TRBV7-2|TRBD1|TRBJ2-7
CASSSVYRGINAQYF
TGTGCCAGCAGCTCAGTTTACAGGGGGATCAACGCGCAGTACTTC
>.|TRBV5-1|.|TRBJ1-2
CASSLAEAKAGYTF
TGCGCCAGCAGCTTGGCAGAGGCAAAGGCTGGCTACACCTTC
>.|TRBV7-7|.|TRBJ2-5
CASSQDSREETQYF
TGTGCTAGCAGCCAGGACTCGAGGGAAGAGACCCAGTACTTC
>few|TRBV25-1|.|TRBJ2-3
CASSESPADTQYF
TGTGCCAGCAGTGAGAGTCCCGCAGATACGCAGTATTTT
>.|TRBV20-1|TRBD1|TRBJ2-3
CSAVNVTGPTDTQYF
TGCAGTGCTGTGAACGTGACAGGGCCCACAGATACGCAGTATTTT
>.|TRBV7-9|.|TRBJ1-1
CASNPGNTEAFF
TGTGCCAGCAACCCGGGGAACACTGAAGCTTTCTTT
>many|TRBV6-2/TRBV6-3|.|TRBJ2-7
CASRSVTLGNYEQYF
TGTGCCAGCAGGTCGGTGACTTTAGGGAACTACGAGCAGTACTTC
>.|TRBV7-2|.|TRBJ1-2
CASSCVWGVVYGYTF
TGTGCCAGCAGCTGCGTCTGGGGTGTTGTCTATGGCTACACCTTC
>many|TRBV19|TRBD1|TRBJ1-5
CAISMDRGQPQHF
TGTGCCATTTCAATGGACAGGGGTCAGCCCCAGCATTTT
>.|TRBV7-2|.|TRBJ2-2
CASRLGTDYGYTFFF
TGTGCCAGCAGATTGGGGACGGACTATGGCTACACCTTCTTTTTT
>few|TRBV3-1|.|TRBJ2-1
CASSQEIGGPYNEQFF
TGTGCCAGCAGCCAAGAAATAGGGGGGCCTTACAATGAGCAGTTCTTC
>.|TRBV9|.|TRBJ1-1
CASSNGRDQEAHF
TGTGCCAGCAGCAACGGTCGGGACCAAGAAGCTCACTTT
>.|TRBV11-1|.|TRBJ2-7
CASSLVGQTAYEQYF
TGTGCCAGCAGCTTGGTGGGACAAACTGCCTACGAGCAGTACTTC
>.|TRBV9|TRBD1|TRBJ2-5
CASSADTGTGPRDF
TGTGCCAGCAGCGCGGATACCGGGACAGGGCCGAGAGACTTC
>.|TRBV5-4|.|TRBJ2-7
CASSLNFPGRGEQYF
TGTGCCAGCAGCTTAAACTTCCCAGGAAGAGGGGAGCAGTACTTC
>.|TRBV7-6|.|TRBJ2-7
CASSVGAPRDEQYF
TGTGCCAGCAGCGTGGGAGCCCCGCGGGACGAGCAGTACTTC
>once|TRBV7-2|.|TRBJ2-5
CASSSTLTGGTETQYF
TGTGCCAGCAGCTCTACCCTAACCGGGGGCACGGAGACCCAGTACTTC
>.|TRBV20-1|.|TRBJ2-3
CSASEGGYTDTQYF
TGCAGTGCTAGCGAAGGAGGATACACAGATACGCAGTATTTT
>.|TRBV5-5|TRBD1|TRBJ2-3
CASRDSVPGTGGSDTQYF
TGTGCCAGCAGGGACTCGGTCCCCGGGACAGGGGGGTCAGATACGCAGTATTTT
>many|TRBV13|.|TRBJ2-5
CASSSLRETQYF
TGTGCCAGCAGCTCCCTAAGGGAGACCCAGTACTTC
>once|TRBV15|.|TRBJ1-5
CATSRDSLSYQPQHF
TGTGCCACCAGCAGGGACAGTCTATCTTATCAGCCCCAGCATTTT
>.|TRBV15|.|TRBJ1-2
CATSRAEQGSQGYTF
TGTGCCACCAGCAGAGCAGAGCAGGGGTCACAGGGCTACACCTTC
>.|TRBV5-1|.|TRBJ2-2
CASSPDGGIYGELFF
TGCGCCAGCAGCCCTGATGGGGGGATTTACGGGGAGCTGTTTTTT
>.|TRBV2|.|TRBJ1-2
CASQEGYGYTF
TGTGCCTCACAGGAGGGCTATGGCTACACCTTC
>.|TRBV7-2|.|TRBJ2-5
CASSLANRDLETQYF
TGTGCCAGCAGCTTAGCGAACAGAGATCTAGAAACCCAGTACTTC
>once|TRBV9|.|TRBJ1-2
CASAGGGAANYGYTF
TGTGCCAGCGCCGGAGGGGGGGCTGCTAACTATGGCTACACCTTC
>.|TRBV12-3/TRBV12-4|TRBD2|TRBJ2-1
CASSLAAKGLAFYNEQFF
TGTGCCAGCAGTTTAGCTGCGAAGGGACTAGCGTTTTACAATGAGCAGTTCTTC